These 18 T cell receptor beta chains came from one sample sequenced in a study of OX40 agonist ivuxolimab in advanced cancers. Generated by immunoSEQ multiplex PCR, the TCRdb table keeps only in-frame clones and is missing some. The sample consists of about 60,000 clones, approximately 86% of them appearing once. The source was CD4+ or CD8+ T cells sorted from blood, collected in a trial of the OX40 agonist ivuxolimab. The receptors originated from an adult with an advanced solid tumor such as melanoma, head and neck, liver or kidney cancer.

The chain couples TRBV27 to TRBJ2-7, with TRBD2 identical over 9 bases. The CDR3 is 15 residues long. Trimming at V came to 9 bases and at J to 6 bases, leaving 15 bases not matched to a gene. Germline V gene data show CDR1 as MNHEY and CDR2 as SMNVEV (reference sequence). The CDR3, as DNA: TGTGCCAGTAAGGACAGGCGAGCGGGAGGAGGCGAGCAGTACTTC. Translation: CASKDRRAGGGEQYF.

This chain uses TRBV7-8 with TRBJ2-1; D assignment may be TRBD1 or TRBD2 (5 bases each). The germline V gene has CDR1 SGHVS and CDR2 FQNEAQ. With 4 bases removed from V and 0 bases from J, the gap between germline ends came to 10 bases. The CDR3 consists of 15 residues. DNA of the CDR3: TGTGCCAGCAGCTGGGGACGGAACTCCTACAATGAGCAGTTCTTC. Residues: CASSWGRNSYNEQFF.

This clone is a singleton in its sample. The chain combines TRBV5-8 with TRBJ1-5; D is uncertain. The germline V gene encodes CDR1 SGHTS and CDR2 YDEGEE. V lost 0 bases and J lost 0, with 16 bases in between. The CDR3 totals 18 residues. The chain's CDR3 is CASSLVTRAGYSNQPQHF. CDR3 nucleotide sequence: TGTGCCAGCAGCTTGGTAACGCGGGCCGGTTATAGCAATCAGCCCCAGCATTTT.

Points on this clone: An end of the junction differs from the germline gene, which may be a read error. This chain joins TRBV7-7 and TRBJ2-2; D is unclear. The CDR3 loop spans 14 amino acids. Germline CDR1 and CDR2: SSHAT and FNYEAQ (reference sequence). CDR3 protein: CASSLTENTGELFF. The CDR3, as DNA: TGTGCTAGCAGCTTAACGGAGAACACCGGGGAGCTGTTTTTT.

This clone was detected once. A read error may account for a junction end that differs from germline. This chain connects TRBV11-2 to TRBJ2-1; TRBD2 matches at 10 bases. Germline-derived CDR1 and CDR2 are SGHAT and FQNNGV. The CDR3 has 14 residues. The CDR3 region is CASSLAGGRNEQFF. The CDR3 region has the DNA TGTGCCAGCAGTTTAGCGGGAGGACGCAATGAGCAGTTCTTC. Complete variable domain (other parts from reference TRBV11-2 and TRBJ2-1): EAGVAQSPRYKIIEKRQSVAFWCNPISGHATLYWYQQILGQGPKLLIQFQNNGVVDDSQLPKDRFSAERLKGVDSTLKIQPAKLEDSAVYLCASSLAGGRNEQFFGPGTRLTVL.

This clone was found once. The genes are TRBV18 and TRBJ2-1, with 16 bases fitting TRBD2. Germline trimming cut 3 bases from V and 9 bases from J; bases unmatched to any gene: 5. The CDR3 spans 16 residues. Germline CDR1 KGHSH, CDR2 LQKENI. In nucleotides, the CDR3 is TGTGCCAGCTCACCCCAGGGACTAGCGGGAGGGGGTGAGCAGTTCTTC. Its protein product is CASSPQGLAGGGEQFF.

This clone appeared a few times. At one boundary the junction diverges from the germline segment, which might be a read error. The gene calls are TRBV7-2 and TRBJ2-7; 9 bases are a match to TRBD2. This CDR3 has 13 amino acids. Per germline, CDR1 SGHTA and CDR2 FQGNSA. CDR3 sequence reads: CASSVAGDHEQYF. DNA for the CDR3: TGTGCCAGCAGCGTAGCGGGAGACCACGAGCAGTACTTC.

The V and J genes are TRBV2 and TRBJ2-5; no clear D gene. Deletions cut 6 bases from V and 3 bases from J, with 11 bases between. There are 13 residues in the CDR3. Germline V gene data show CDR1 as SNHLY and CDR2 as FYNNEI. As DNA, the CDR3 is TGTGCCAGCAGGGTGACGGTGGAAGAGACCCAGTACTTC. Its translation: CASRVTVEETQYF.

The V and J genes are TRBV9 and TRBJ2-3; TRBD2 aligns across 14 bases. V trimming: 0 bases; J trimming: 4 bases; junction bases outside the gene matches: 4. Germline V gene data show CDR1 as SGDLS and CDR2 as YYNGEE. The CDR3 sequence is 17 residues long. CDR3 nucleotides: TGTGCCAGCAGCGTAGTGGGACTAGCGGGAGTGCCAGATACGCAGTATTTT. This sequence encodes CASSVVGLAGVPDTQYF.

The CDR3 DNA is TGCGCCAGCAGCCGGTCTACCGGGACAGGGAACAACTATGGCTACACCTTC. Residues: CASSRSTGTGNNYGYTF. The rearrangement uses TRBV4-1 and TRBJ1-2; 9 bases are a match to TRBD1. CDR3 length: 17 residues. Germline V lookup: CDR1 MGHRA, CDR2 YSYEKL. V shed 4 bases, J shed 2 bases, and the junction held 11 bases outside the gene matches.

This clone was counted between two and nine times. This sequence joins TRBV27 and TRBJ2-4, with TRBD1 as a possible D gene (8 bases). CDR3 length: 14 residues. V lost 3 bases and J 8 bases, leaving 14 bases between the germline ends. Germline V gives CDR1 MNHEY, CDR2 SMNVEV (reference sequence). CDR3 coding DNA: TGTGCCAGCAGTTTCGGACAGGGAGGGGACATTCAGTACTTC. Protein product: CASSFGQGGDIQYF.

The CDR3: CASSYSTGGTYGYTF. CDR3 DNA: TGTGCCAGCAGTTACTCTACAGGGGGGACCTATGGCTACACCTTC. V usage is TRBV6-5 and J usage is TRBJ1-2, with 8 positions matching TRBD1. V lost 0 bases to trimming and J lost 4 bases; unmatched junction nucleotides: 4. The CDR3 has 15 amino acids. Germline V gene lookup returns CDR1 MNHEY and CDR2 SVGAGI.

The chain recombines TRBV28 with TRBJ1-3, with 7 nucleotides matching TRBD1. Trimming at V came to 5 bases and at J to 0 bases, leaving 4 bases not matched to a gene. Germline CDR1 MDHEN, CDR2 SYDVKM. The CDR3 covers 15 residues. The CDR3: CASSAGTASGNTIYF. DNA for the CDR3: TGTGCCAGCAGTGCCGGGACAGCCTCTGGAAACACCATATATTTT. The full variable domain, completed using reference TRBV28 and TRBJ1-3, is DVKVTQSSRYLVKRTGEKVFLECVQDMDHENMFWYRQDPGLGLRLIYFSYDVKMKEKGDIPEGYSVSREKKERFSLILESASTNQTSMYLCASSAGTASGNTIYFGEGSWLTVV.

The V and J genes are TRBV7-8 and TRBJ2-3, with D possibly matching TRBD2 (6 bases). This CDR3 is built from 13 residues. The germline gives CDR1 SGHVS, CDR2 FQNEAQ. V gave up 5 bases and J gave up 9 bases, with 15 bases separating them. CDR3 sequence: CASSVGGRTTQYF. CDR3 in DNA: TGTGCCAGCAGCGTTGGGGGGAGAACCACGCAGTATTTT.

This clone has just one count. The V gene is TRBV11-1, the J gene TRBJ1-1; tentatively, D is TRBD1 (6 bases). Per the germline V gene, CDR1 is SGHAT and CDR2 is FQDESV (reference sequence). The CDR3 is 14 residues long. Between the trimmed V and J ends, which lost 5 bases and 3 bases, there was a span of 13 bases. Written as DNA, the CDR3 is TGTGCCAGCAGCCTAGAAAGGGGGGACACTGAAGCTTTCTTT. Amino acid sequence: CASSLERGDTEAFF.

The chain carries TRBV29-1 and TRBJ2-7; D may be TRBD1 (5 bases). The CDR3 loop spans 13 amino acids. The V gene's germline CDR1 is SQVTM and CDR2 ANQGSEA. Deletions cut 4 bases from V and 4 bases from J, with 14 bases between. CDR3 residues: CSVAMTAGYEQYF. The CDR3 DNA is TGCAGCGTTGCTATGACAGCCGGGTACGAGCAGTACTTC.

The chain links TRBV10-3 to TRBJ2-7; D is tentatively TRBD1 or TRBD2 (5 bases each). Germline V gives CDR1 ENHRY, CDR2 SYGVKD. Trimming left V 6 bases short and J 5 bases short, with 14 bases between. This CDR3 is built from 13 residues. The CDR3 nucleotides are TGTGCCATCAGCCGGGACCGCCCCAACGAGCAGTACTTC. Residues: CAISRDRPNEQYF.

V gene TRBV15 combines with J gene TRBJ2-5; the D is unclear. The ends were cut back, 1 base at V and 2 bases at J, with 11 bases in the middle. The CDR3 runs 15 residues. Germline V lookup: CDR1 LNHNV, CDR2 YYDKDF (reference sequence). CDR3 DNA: TGTGCCACCAGCAGAGGGGATTCGAGGCAAGAGACCCAGTACTTC. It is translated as CATSRGDSRQETQYF.